These T cell receptor beta chains were read from a single sample in a study of blood T cell repertoires in COVID-19. Data came from immunoSEQ multiplex PCR; TCRdb stores just in-frame clones and leaves some out. The sample holds fewer than 400,000 clones, about 90% seen once. The sample was peripheral blood. The receptors here all came from a woman aged 25 to 45 with COVID-19, enrolled during active disease. The CDR3 runs from the conserved cysteine through the conserved F or W. D genes are given only for firm matches. Size tells how often a clone was seen (once, few, many) or the class of an expanded clone, and some rows leave it out.

TRBV15	TRBJ2-2	.	TRBD1	TGTGCCACCAGCAGGTACAGGGGGACCGGGGAGCTGTTTTTT	CATSRYRGTGELFF
TRBV7-8	TRBJ1-1	.	.	TGTGCCAGCAGACGGGGACGGACAGTCACTGAAGCTTTCTTT	CASRRGRTVTEAFF
TRBV6-4	TRBJ2-3	.	TRBD2	TGTGCCAGCAGTGAGACTAGCGGGGGCACAGATACGCAGTATTTT	CASSETSGGTDTQYF
TRBV2	TRBJ1-6	.	.	TGTGCCAGCAGGCCACAGTTCGGTTCACCCCTCCACTTT	CASRPQFGSPLHF
TRBV11-2	TRBJ2-7	.	.	TGTGCCAGCAGCTTAGCTTCCGGGAGAAACTACGAGCAGTACTTC	CASSLASGRNYEQYF
TRBV7-2	TRBJ1-2	once	.	TGTGCCAGCAGCTTGAGGCAGAACTATGGCTACACCTTC	CASSLRQNYGYTF
TRBV19	TRBJ1-6	.	.	TGTGCCAGTACCAACCTTGGCTCACCCCTCCACTTT	CASTNLGSPLHF
TRBV18	TRBJ1-2	few	TRBD1	TGTGCCAGCTCACCACAGGAACAGGGGGCAATAGGTTATGGCTACACCTTC	CASSPQEQGAIGYGYTF
TRBV19	TRBJ1-1	.	.	TGTGCCAGTAGTCCATGGGGGGGGCCGAGGGGCACTGAAGCTTTCTTT	CASSPWGGPRGTEAFF
TRBV6-6	TRBJ2-3	once	TRBD1	TGTGCCAGCAGTCCCAATCGACAGGGCGCTGGCACAGATACGCAGTATTTT	CASSPNRQGAGTDTQYF
TRBV5-1	TRBJ1-1	once	TRBD1	TGCGCCAGCAGCTCGAACAGGGGGACTGAAGCTTTCTTT	CASSSNRGTEAFF
TRBV2	TRBJ2-1	.	TRBD1	TGTGCCAGCAGTGAGCAGACAGGGGAGTGGAGTGAGCAGTTCTTC	CASSEQTGEWSEQFF
TRBV19	TRBJ1-1	.	.	TGTGCCAGTAGTAGACAGATTGGGTTCGAAGCTTTCTTT	CASSRQIGFEAFF
TRBV7-8	TRBJ1-5	.	.	TGTGCCAGCAGCTTGGCAGGGCGTGAGCCCCAGCATTTT	CASSLAGREPQHF
TRBV10-1	TRBJ2-3	.	TRBD1	TGCGCCAGCAGTAGACAGGGGGTTCCAGATACGCAGTATTTT	CASSRQGVPDTQYF
TRBV2	TRBJ1-1	.	.	TGTGCCAGCAGTGAAGCGAATGTTCGCAGAAAGAACACTGAAGCTTTCTTT	CASSEANVRRKNTEAFF
TRBV5-1	TRBJ2-7	few	TRBD2	TGCGCCAGCAGAACGCGACTAGCGGAATCCTACGAGCAGTACTTC	CASRTRLAESYEQYF
TRBV3-1/TRBV3-2	TRBJ1-2	.	TRBD1	TGTGCCAGCAGCCAAGGAAGGACAGGGCTGGGCTACACCTTC	CASSQGRTGLGYTF
TRBV10-2	TRBJ1-2	once	.	TGCGCCAGCAGTGGGACAGCCAACTATGGCTACACCTTC	CASSGTANYGYTF
TRBV11-2	TRBJ2-5	.	.	TGTGCCAGCAGTATGACGGGGAGTCAAGAGACCCAGTACTTC	CASSMTGSQETQYF
TRBV10-3	TRBJ1-2	few	TRBD1	TGTGCCATCACCGACAGGGGCACCCGCGGCTACACCTTC	CAITDRGTRGYTF
TRBV28	TRBJ2-1	.	.	TGTGCCAGCAGCCCCCGGGGGCGGGGGCCCTACAATGAGCAGTTCTTC	CASSPRGRGPYNEQFF
TRBV19	TRBJ2-1	once	.	TGTGCCAGTAGTATGGCAGGGGGAGGCGAGCAGTTCTTC	CASSMAGGGEQFF
TRBV11-3	TRBJ1-1	.	.	TGTGCCAGCAGCCGGAGAGGAGTGTTCACTGAAGCTTTCTTT	CASSRRGVFTEAFF
TRBV5-1	TRBJ1-6	.	TRBD1	TGCGCCAGCAGCCACGGGACAGGGGTTAGTTCACCCCTCCACTTT	CASSHGTGVSSPLHF
TRBV18	TRBJ1-1	.	TRBD1	TGTGCCAGCTCAGAGGGACAGGTGGACACTGAAGCTTTCTTT	CASSEGQVDTEAFF
TRBV5-4	TRBJ1-1	.	.	TGTGCCAGCAGCTTACAGACGAACACTGAAGCTTTCTTT	CASSLQTNTEAFF
TRBV18	TRBJ2-7	.	.	TGTGCCAGCTCACCACAGTCGGACTCCCTCCTAGGCGAGCAGTACTTC	CASSPQSDSLLGEQYF
TRBV5-1	TRBJ2-1	.	.	TGCGCCAGCAGCTTGGCGGTCAACCCACCGGATGAGCAGTTCTTC	CASSLAVNPPDEQFF
TRBV4-1	TRBJ1-2	.	TRBD1	TGCGCCAGCAGCCTTCTTACCGGGACAGGGTCGAATGGCTACACCTTC	CASSLLTGTGSNGYTF
TRBV15	TRBJ1-3	.	.	TGTGCCACCAGCAGCTTTACAGGGTCTGGCGGAAACACCATATATTTT	CATSSFTGSGGNTIYF
TRBV4-1	TRBJ1-1	.	TRBD1	TGCGCCAGCAGCCCGGGACAGGGCTTTTCCGAAGCTTTCTTT	CASSPGQGFSEAFF
TRBV19	TRBJ1-2	.	.	TGTGCCAGTAGCCGCAGTGATCTGGGAGATAACTATGGCTACACCTTC	CASSRSDLGDNYGYTF
TRBV13	TRBJ2-1	few	.	TGTGCCAGCAGCTCACAGGTGGGGACAGGGGACTCTCTAGCGGGGGGCGCCGATGAGCAGTTCTTC	CASSSQVGTGDSLAGGADEQFF
TRBV4-2	TRBJ2-7	once	.	TGTGCCAGCAGCCAAGAAATCGAGACACTCCCTCTGGAGCAGTACTTC	CASSQEIETLPLEQYF
TRBV5-6	TRBJ1-2	.	.	TGTGCCAGCAGCCCGAGAGGACAAGGAGCCTATGGCTACACCTTC	CASSPRGQGAYGYTF
TRBV19	TRBJ1-2	.	.	TGTGCCAGTATCGACGGAGTTAACTATGGCTACACCTTC	CASIDGVNYGYTF
TRBV11-3	TRBJ2-2	.	.	TGTGCCAGCAGCTCTAGCGACCGGGGGGCAGGCGGGGAGCTGTTTTTT	CASSSSDRGAGGELFF
TRBV5-5	TRBJ2-5	.	TRBD2	TGTGCCAGCAGCTTGACGGGGGGGCTATACGAGACCCAGTACTTC	CASSLTGGLYETQYF
TRBV14	TRBJ1-6	.	.	TGTGCCAGCAGCCAATCCAGGGTGCATTCACCCCTCCACTTT	CASSQSRVHSPLHF
TRBV3-1/TRBV3-2	TRBJ1-6	.	.	TGTGCCAGCAGCCCAGATACCTCAGGGTCCAATTCACCCCTCCACTTT	CASSPDTSGSNSPLHF
TRBV11-2	TRBJ1-2	.	.	TGTGCCAGCAGCTTAGTACAGGGTGGCGGTGGCTACACCTTC	CASSLVQGGGGYTF
TRBV7-9	TRBJ1-6	few	TRBD1	TGTGCCAGCAGCTGGGCCAGGGGGCGAGACTCACCCCTCCACTTT	CASSWARGRDSPLHF
TRBV6-5	TRBJ2-7	once	TRBD1	TGTGCCAGCAATGCAGGGGGCTACGAGCAGTACTTC	CASNAGGYEQYF
TRBV29-1	TRBJ2-7	.	TRBD1	TGCAGCGTTGTCGGGGTCAGGGGGCGAGACGAGCAGTACTTC	CSVVGVRGRDEQYF
TRBV10-3	TRBJ2-3	once	TRBD1	TGTGCCATCAGTGATTTTGGCCCCCGGGACAGTAGGCAGTATTTT	CAISDFGPRDSRQYF
TRBV5-1	TRBJ2-5	.	TRBD2	TGCGCCAGCAGCCAACCGGGACTAGCAGAGACCCAGTACTTC	CASSQPGLAETQYF
TRBV2	TRBJ2-5	.	TRBD2	TGTGCCAGCAGTGAGCGTAGCGGGGTTGCAAGGAAAGAGACCCAGTACTTC	CASSERSGVARKETQYF
TRBV2	TRBJ1-4	.	.	TGTGCCAGCAGTGTTACGGGCAGGGCGATTAATGAAAAACTGTTTTTT	CASSVTGRAINEKLFF